Detailed here is one T cell receptor (beta chain). The record originates from a study of blood T cell repertoires in COVID-19. Overall study: Some COVID-19 samples were acute and others convalescent; all came from the United States, Italy and Spain. T cells, B-cell-depleted T cells, or PBMCs provided the cDNA or gDNA that served as material.

V gave up 4 bases and J gave up 3 bases; unmatched junction bases: 8. This CDR3 region has 15 residues. Germline V CDR1 and CDR2: LGHNA, YNFKEQ. In the source study's methods: Reference gene primer amplification yielded estimated nucleated cell counts. Repertoires were generated with immunoSEQ multiplex PCR, while TCRdb's copy carries only in-frame clones and drops some. For V, J and clone size, that table is used; D and trimming come from the DNA. The sample has 65,000 to 95,000 clones, over 70% seen once; the top ten hold 5% to 6%. The J gene is TRBJ2-5, the V gene TRBV4-2; 7 bases are shared with TRBD2. This sequence originates from a man aged 50 to 60 with active or convalescent COVID-19. Sequencing was done on a sample of peripheral blood. CDR3 in amino acids: CASSRGTTSKETQYF. The CDR3, as DNA: TGTGCCAGCAGCCGGGGGACTACCTCTAAAGAGACCCAGTACTTC.